This is a list of T cell receptor beta chains from one sample in a study of identical twins. One entry per CDR3 protein results from TCRdb running MiXCR on the 5' RACE reads. The table includes 400,000 to 500,000 distinct CDR3 sequences, roughly 18% detected once. The sample was naive T cells sorted from blood. The source of these receptors is a man in his forties or fifties in good health. CDR3s include the opening cysteine and the closing phenylalanine or tryptophan. The order of the fields is CDR3 DNA, CDR3 protein, CDR3 length, J gene, V gene, clone size, D gene. A D gene is named only where the DNA matches it firmly. Some rows mark clone size as missing; the rest say once, few, many or name a class of expanded clone.

CDR3nt: TGCAGTGCCAAAACCGGGACTAGCGAGTACAATGAGCAGTTCTTC; CDR3aa: CSAKTGTSEYNEQFF; len: 15; j_gene: TRBJ2-1; v_gene: TRBV20-1; abundance: NA; d_gene: TRBD2
CDR3nt: TGCAGTGCTAGAATGGACGGCGGACCATATCACTCTGGAAACACCATATATTTT; CDR3aa: CSARMDGGPYHSGNTIYF; len: 18; j_gene: TRBJ1-3; v_gene: TRBV20-1; abundance: many; d_gene: NA
CDR3nt: TGTGCCAGCAGCGCCGGGACCCACGGTTACAATGAGCAGTTCTTC; CDR3aa: CASSAGTHGYNEQFF; len: 15; j_gene: TRBJ2-1; v_gene: TRBV27; abundance: NA; d_gene: NA
CDR3nt: TGTGCCAGCAGTGATCGCCTAGCGGGGGGCGATACGCAGTATTTT; CDR3aa: CASSDRLAGGDTQYF; len: 15; j_gene: TRBJ2-3; v_gene: TRBV2; abundance: many; d_gene: TRBD2
CDR3nt: TGTGCCAGCAAGACAGGGACGAACACCGGGGAGCTGTTTTTT; CDR3aa: CASKTGTNTGELFF; len: 14; j_gene: TRBJ2-2; v_gene: TRBV25-1; abundance: NA; d_gene: TRBD1
CDR3nt: TGCAGTGCTAGAGATCACTTGACAATTCCTTATAATTCACCCCTCCACTTT; CDR3aa: CSARDHLTIPYNSPLHF; len: 17; j_gene: TRBJ1-6; v_gene: TRBV20-1; abundance: few; d_gene: NA
CDR3nt: TGCAGCGTGGCAGTTGGAAACGCCGGGTGGGAGACCCAGTACTTC; CDR3aa: CSVAVGNAGWETQYF; len: 15; j_gene: TRBJ2-5; v_gene: TRBV29-1; abundance: NA; d_gene: NA
CDR3nt: TGTGCCAGCAGTTCGGGGACTAGCCCGGAGTCCGAGCAGTACTTC; CDR3aa: CASSSGTSPESEQYF; len: 15; j_gene: TRBJ2-7; v_gene: TRBV27; abundance: many; d_gene: TRBD2
CDR3nt: TGTGCCAGCAGTTTATCTAGCGGAGAAGCGTACGAGCAGTACTTC; CDR3aa: CASSLSSGEAYEQYF; len: 15; j_gene: TRBJ2-7; v_gene: TRBV27; abundance: NA; d_gene: NA
CDR3nt: TGTGCCAGCAGTTTATTCATGGATACGCAGTATTTT; CDR3aa: CASSLFMDTQYF; len: 12; j_gene: TRBJ2-3; v_gene: TRBV28; abundance: NA; d_gene: NA
CDR3nt: TGTGCCACCAAATTAATGACAGCCACCGGGGAGCTGTTTTTT; CDR3aa: CATKLMTATGELFF; len: 14; j_gene: TRBJ2-2; v_gene: TRBV12-3/TRBV12-4; abundance: few; d_gene: NA
CDR3nt: TGCAGTGCTCCCCACGGCGGGAGATATGAGCAGTTCTTC; CDR3aa: CSAPHGGRYEQFF; len: 13; j_gene: TRBJ2-1; v_gene: TRBV20-1; abundance: few; d_gene: TRBD2
CDR3nt: TGTGCCACCAGTGATTTGCAGGAGATAGAGACCCAGTACTTC; CDR3aa: CATSDLQEIETQYF; len: 14; j_gene: TRBJ2-5; v_gene: TRBV24-1; abundance: many; d_gene: NA
CDR3nt: TGTGCCAGCAGCTTGACGGCGGGAGGAAGCAATGAGCAGTTCTTC; CDR3aa: CASSLTAGGSNEQFF; len: 15; j_gene: TRBJ2-1; v_gene: TRBV5-6; abundance: many; d_gene: TRBD2
CDR3nt: TGTGCCAGCAGCTCGATGATAGATACGCAGTATTTT; CDR3aa: CASSSMIDTQYF; len: 12; j_gene: TRBJ2-3; v_gene: TRBV7-9; abundance: NA; d_gene: NA
CDR3nt: TGTGCCATTGAGAGGGACCCGGGACAGAACTATGGCTACACCTTC; CDR3aa: CAIERDPGQNYGYTF; len: 15; j_gene: TRBJ1-2; v_gene: TRBV12-3/TRBV12-4; abundance: NA; d_gene: TRBD1
CDR3nt: TGCGCCAGCAGCCAGCTCGGGACAGGGGGTGAAAAACTTTTTTTT; CDR3aa: CASSQLGTGGEKLFF; len: 15; j_gene: TRBJ1-4; v_gene: TRBV4-1; abundance: few; d_gene: TRBD1
CDR3nt: TGCAGTGCATATACTAGCGGGAGATGGAATGAGCAGTTCTTC; CDR3aa: CSAYTSGRWNEQFF; len: 14; j_gene: TRBJ2-1; v_gene: TRBV20-1; abundance: few; d_gene: TRBD2
CDR3nt: TGCGCCAGCAGCCAACTTCCGTCCGTCTACATTCAGTACTTC; CDR3aa: CASSQLPSVYIQYF; len: 14; j_gene: TRBJ2-4; v_gene: TRBV4-1; abundance: many; d_gene: NA
CDR3nt: TGTGCCAGCAGCCCTGGCGGGACAGCCTATGGCTACACCTTC; CDR3aa: CASSPGGTAYGYTF; len: 14; j_gene: TRBJ1-2; v_gene: TRBV5-6; abundance: NA; d_gene: TRBD1
CDR3nt: TGCAGTGCTGACGGGAGCGCCTACAATGAGCAGTTCTTC; CDR3aa: CSADGSAYNEQFF; len: 13; j_gene: TRBJ2-1; v_gene: TRBV20-1; abundance: many; d_gene: NA
CDR3nt: TGTGCCATCAGTGAGGCATCGACAGGGGGCATCTCACCCCTCCACTTT; CDR3aa: CAISEASTGGISPLHF; len: 16; j_gene: TRBJ1-6; v_gene: TRBV10-3; abundance: NA; d_gene: TRBD1
CDR3nt: TGTGCCATCAGTGAATGGGGCGGGGAGAGAGGCAATGAGCAGTTCTTC; CDR3aa: CAISEWGGERGNEQFF; len: 16; j_gene: TRBJ2-1; v_gene: TRBV10-3; abundance: NA; d_gene: NA
CDR3nt: TGCGCCAGCAGCCAAGAAAGAGCGGGGGATACCACAGATACGCAGTATTTT; CDR3aa: CASSQERAGDTTDTQYF; len: 17; j_gene: TRBJ2-3; v_gene: TRBV4-3; abundance: NA; d_gene: TRBD2
CDR3nt: TGTGCCAGCAGCTTACCTATGAACACTGAAGCTTTCTTT; CDR3aa: CASSLPMNTEAFF; len: 13; j_gene: TRBJ1-1; v_gene: TRBV11-2; abundance: many; d_gene: NA
CDR3nt: TGTGCCAGCATTTCCGGGACTAGGGTTTACAATGAGCAGTACTTC; CDR3aa: CASISGTRVYNEQYF; len: 15; j_gene: TRBJ2-7; v_gene: TRBV6-2/TRBV6-3; abundance: NA; d_gene: TRBD2
CDR3nt: TGCGCCAGCAGCCAAGTGGACAGCTCCGGGGAGCTGTTTTTT; CDR3aa: CASSQVDSSGELFF; len: 14; j_gene: TRBJ2-2; v_gene: TRBV4-3; abundance: many; d_gene: NA
CDR3nt: TGTGCCAGCAGCCAGGGATTTCCCTACGAGCAGTACTTC; CDR3aa: CASSQGFPYEQYF; len: 13; j_gene: TRBJ2-7; v_gene: TRBV14; abundance: once; d_gene: NA
CDR3nt: TGTGCCAGCAGCTTAGTACGGACTGCCCTCTATGGCTACACCTTC; CDR3aa: CASSLVRTALYGYTF; len: 15; j_gene: TRBJ1-2; v_gene: TRBV7-9; abundance: few; d_gene: NA
CDR3nt: TGTGCCAGCAGCTTTCAACCAGCGGGGGGACAAGATACGCAGTATTTT; CDR3aa: CASSFQPAGGQDTQYF; len: 16; j_gene: TRBJ2-3; v_gene: TRBV7-2; abundance: few; d_gene: TRBD2
CDR3nt: TGTGCCAGCAGCTACTCCCAAGAGACCCAGTACTTC; CDR3aa: CASSYSQETQYF; len: 12; j_gene: TRBJ2-5; v_gene: TRBV6-6; abundance: many; d_gene: NA
CDR3nt: TGTGCCATCAGTGAGTCAGCGAATTCGAACACCGGGGAGCTGTTTTTT; CDR3aa: CAISESANSNTGELFF; len: 16; j_gene: TRBJ2-2; v_gene: TRBV10-3; abundance: many; d_gene: NA
CDR3nt: TGTGCCACCAGTCGCCGGGACAGGGACACCGGGGAGCTGTTTTTT; CDR3aa: CATSRRDRDTGELFF; len: 15; j_gene: TRBJ2-2; v_gene: TRBV24-1; abundance: NA; d_gene: TRBD1
CDR3nt: TGTGCCAGCCAGTCCGGGACAGGGGCAACCGGGGAGCTGTTTTTT; CDR3aa: CASQSGTGATGELFF; len: 15; j_gene: TRBJ2-2; v_gene: TRBV7-7; abundance: many; d_gene: TRBD1
CDR3nt: TGTGCCAGCAGCCCGAAACTAGCGTCTAATCAAGAGACCCAGTACTTC; CDR3aa: CASSPKLASNQETQYF; len: 16; j_gene: TRBJ2-5; v_gene: TRBV11-2; abundance: NA; d_gene: TRBD2
CDR3nt: TGTGCCAGCAGCAGAGACAGGGGGCGCCCCACAGATACGCAGTATTTT; CDR3aa: CASSRDRGRPTDTQYF; len: 16; j_gene: TRBJ2-3; v_gene: TRBV7-9; abundance: NA; d_gene: TRBD1
CDR3nt: TGCAGCGTTAGAGGGGGAAACACCATATATTTT; CDR3aa: CSVRGGNTIYF; len: 11; j_gene: TRBJ1-3; v_gene: TRBV29-1; abundance: once; d_gene: NA
CDR3nt: TGTGCCAGCAGTAAAAGGACTAGCGGGACCCCCTACGAGCAGTACTTC; CDR3aa: CASSKRTSGTPYEQYF; len: 16; j_gene: TRBJ2-7; v_gene: TRBV6-1; abundance: many; d_gene: TRBD2
CDR3nt: TGTGCCCTACGACAAGGGCCTGGGTATGGCTACACCTTC; CDR3aa: CALRQGPGYGYTF; len: 13; j_gene: TRBJ1-2; v_gene: TRBV6-2/TRBV6-3; abundance: few; d_gene: NA
CDR3nt: TGCAGCGCGTTGGGGACCGGGGAGCTGTTTTTT; CDR3aa: CSALGTGELFF; len: 11; j_gene: TRBJ2-2; v_gene: TRBV29-1; abundance: NA; d_gene: NA
CDR3nt: TGCAGTGCTAGCCCCCAGATTCAGTCTGGAAACACCATATATTTT; CDR3aa: CSASPQIQSGNTIYF; len: 15; j_gene: TRBJ1-3; v_gene: TRBV20-1; abundance: few; d_gene: NA
CDR3nt: TGTGCCAGCAAAACCGGGACTAGCGGGAGTGGGACGCAGTATTTT; CDR3aa: CASKTGTSGSGTQYF; len: 15; j_gene: TRBJ2-3; v_gene: TRBV12-3/TRBV12-4; abundance: many; d_gene: TRBD2
CDR3nt: TGTGCCAGCAGCCCGACTAGCGGGAGGGTCCGCACAGATACGCAGTATTTT; CDR3aa: CASSPTSGRVRTDTQYF; len: 17; j_gene: TRBJ2-3; v_gene: TRBV7-2; abundance: NA; d_gene: TRBD2
CDR3nt: TGTGCCAGCAGTTTGGGGTTCTATGGCTACACCTTC; CDR3aa: CASSLGFYGYTF; len: 12; j_gene: TRBJ1-2; v_gene: TRBV12-3/TRBV12-4; abundance: many; d_gene: NA
CDR3nt: TGTGCCAGCAGCTCTATGCTGCGGGACACTCAAGGCACAGATTCGCAGTATTTT; CDR3aa: CASSSMLRDTQGTDSQYF; len: 18; j_gene: TRBJ2-3; v_gene: TRBV11-1; abundance: NA; d_gene: NA
CDR3nt: TGTGCCAGCAGCCAGGGGACAGGGGGCGAAATAGTAGCTTTCTTT; CDR3aa: CASSQGTGGEIVAFF; len: 15; j_gene: TRBJ1-1; v_gene: TRBV4-2; abundance: NA; d_gene: TRBD1
CDR3nt: TGCGCCAGCAGCCCGGGACTAGCGGTCAACACAGATACGCAGTATTTT; CDR3aa: CASSPGLAVNTDTQYF; len: 16; j_gene: TRBJ2-3; v_gene: TRBV5-1; abundance: many; d_gene: TRBD2
CDR3nt: TGTGCCAGTAGTACCCGGGACAGCTACACAGATACGCAGTATTTT; CDR3aa: CASSTRDSYTDTQYF; len: 15; j_gene: TRBJ2-3; v_gene: TRBV19; abundance: NA; d_gene: TRBD1
CDR3nt: TGCAGTGCCCTACCACGCGGGGGGCTGAACACTGAAGCTTTCTTT; CDR3aa: CSALPRGGLNTEAFF; len: 15; j_gene: TRBJ1-1; v_gene: TRBV20-1; abundance: many; d_gene: NA
CDR3nt: TGTGCCTGGAGCCGTAGCGGGAACGGGTACGAGCAGTACTTC; CDR3aa: CAWSRSGNGYEQYF; len: 14; j_gene: TRBJ2-7; v_gene: TRBV30; abundance: few; d_gene: TRBD2
CDR3nt: TGTGCCAGCAGTGCTTACCTAGTTCCCTCCTACGAGCAGTACTTC; CDR3aa: CASSAYLVPSYEQYF; len: 15; j_gene: TRBJ2-7; v_gene: TRBV2; abundance: NA; d_gene: NA
CDR3nt: TGTGCCAGCAGTTTCCAGGGGAGGACTGAAGCTTTCTTT; CDR3aa: CASSFQGRTEAFF; len: 13; j_gene: TRBJ1-1; v_gene: TRBV12-3/TRBV12-4; abundance: few; d_gene: NA
CDR3nt: TGTGCCAGCAGCTTAGGATATAATTCACCCCTCCACTTT; CDR3aa: CASSLGYNSPLHF; len: 13; j_gene: TRBJ1-6; v_gene: TRBV11-2; abundance: few; d_gene: NA
CDR3nt: TGTGCCAGCAGCCCGACTAGCGGATATGGTGAGCAGTTCTTC; CDR3aa: CASSPTSGYGEQFF; len: 14; j_gene: TRBJ2-1; v_gene: TRBV7-2; abundance: NA; d_gene: TRBD2
CDR3nt: TGCGCCAGCAGCTCGCCGGGACAGGGGATTGAAGCTTTCTTT; CDR3aa: CASSSPGQGIEAFF; len: 14; j_gene: TRBJ1-1; v_gene: TRBV5-1; abundance: many; d_gene: TRBD1
CDR3nt: TGCAGTGCTAGAGAAAGTCTGGGGGGCCCTAGCTCCTACAATGAGCAGTTCTTC; CDR3aa: CSARESLGGPSSYNEQFF; len: 18; j_gene: TRBJ2-1; v_gene: TRBV20-1; abundance: NA; d_gene: NA
CDR3nt: TGCAGTGCTAGGGCCGAATGGGAGACCCAGTACTTC; CDR3aa: CSARAEWETQYF; len: 12; j_gene: TRBJ2-5; v_gene: TRBV20-1; abundance: many; d_gene: NA